Presented here are 5 T cell receptor beta chains from one specimen sequenced in a study of cytotoxic CD8 clonotypes in ibrutinib-treated CLL. The repertoire was sequenced with immunoSEQ multiplex PCR; TCRdb's copy has only in-frame clones and lacks some. The data contain more than 200,000 clones, roughly 73% of them singletons. The source was PBMCs, collected after 12 months of ibrutinib treatment. Every receptor here comes from a human donor with chronic lymphocytic leukemia.

The chain has TRBV29-1 and TRBJ2-1, with D possibly matching TRBD2 (6 bases). This CDR3 has 15 amino acids. Looked up from germline, CDR1 is SQVTM and CDR2 is ANQGSEA. V was cut by 4 bases and J by 0 bases, with 13 bases left in between. The DNA for the CDR3 is TGCAGCGTTGTTAGCGGATACAGCTCCTACAATGAGCAGTTCTTC. Translating gives CSVVSGYSSYNEQFF.

V usage is TRBV6-1 and J usage is TRBJ1-5, with D possibly being TRBD1 (6 bases). From germline, CDR1 is MNHNS and CDR2 SASEGT. Trimming took 6 bases from V and 2 from J, leaving 11 bases between them. The CDR3 is made up of 14 amino acids. CDR3 coding DNA: TGTGCCAGCAGCTTACAGGGACGCAATCAGCCCCAGCATTTT. Translating it yields CASSLQGRNQPQHF.

In this sample, this clone turned up a few times. V usage is TRBV7-9 and J usage is TRBJ1-1; D call uncertain. This CDR3 is 12 amino acids long. Germline V lookup: CDR1 SEHNR, CDR2 FQNEAQ (reference sequence). V dropped 4 bases and J dropped 4 bases, with 7 bases sitting between them. DNA for the CDR3: TGTGCCAGCAGCTACCTCGCCACTGAAGCTTTCTTT. This codes for CASSYLATEAFF.

V is TRBV5-1 and J is TRBJ2-1; D ambiguous. This CDR3 region has 15 residues. The V gene lost 3 bases and the J gene lost 2 bases, with 12 bases spanning the gap. Germline CDR1 is SGHRS and CDR2 is YFSETQ. The CDR3 spells CASSSDATAYNEQFF. In nucleotides, the CDR3 is TGCGCCAGCAGCTCGGACGCAACCGCCTACAATGAGCAGTTCTTC. The whole variable domain, remainder taken from reference TRBV5-1 and TRBJ2-1, is KAGVTQTPRYLIKTRGQQVTLSCSPISGHRSVSWYQQTPGQGLQFLFEYFSETQRNKGNFPGRFSGRQFSNSRSEMNVSTLELGDSALYLCASSSDATAYNEQFFGPGTRLTVL.

The chain has TRBV18 and TRBJ2-1, with D perhaps given as TRBD1 or TRBD2 (5 bases each). Trimming took 6 bases from V and 13 from J, leaving 25 bases between them. CDR3 length: 15 amino acids. Germline V gene lookup returns CDR1 KGHSH and CDR2 LQKENI. CDR3: CASSPTGLGFSLQFF. The CDR3 DNA follows: TGTGCCAGCTCTCCCACGGGGCTGGGCTTCTCCCTACAGTTCTTC.